The T cell receptor beta chain described here comes from a study of T cell clones after liver transplantation (dated by TCRdb to the late 2010s). Turning to the overall study: ITN030ST, the source of the samples, was a randomized trial that attempted immunosuppression withdrawal within 2 years of liver transplantation. The studied cohort comprised 8 liver transplant recipients, 3 classified as tolerant and 5 as non-tolerant. Three of the eight recipients were HCV-positive; the others were transplanted for non-autoimmune, non-viral indications. Blood samples were taken pre-transplant, pre-randomization before withdrawal, and post-randomization after full withdrawal or failed withdrawal. Tolerance meant complete immunosuppression withdrawal for at least one year without liver enzymes rising beyond twice the upper limit of normal. The subjects received no induction therapy and were kept on standard immunosuppression until randomization at 12-24 months post-transplant. Third party-reactive TCRbeta sequences from pre-transplant MLRs were also identified as an antigen-independent comparator for donor-reactive sequences. Donor-reactive T cell clones were identified by TCRbeta sequencing following a pre-transplant mixed lymphocyte reaction and were subsequently tracked in post-transplant blood.

The CDR3 runs 13 amino acids, cysteine and phenylalanine included. CDR3 DNA only is kept here, 39 bases in frame from base 1. CDR1 SGHDT and CDR2 YYEEEE were looked up in the germline V gene. As to this clone: There is no known antigen for this receptor. Base qualities are not provided; no much larger clone lies one nucleotide away.

High-throughput TCRbeta CDR3 sequencing of frozen genomic DNA was performed by immunoSEQ, with PCR amplification, mapping, bias correction and internal controls included. In the source study's methods: Only productive rearrangements were retained, with each unique TCRbeta sequence defined by its CDR3 nucleotide sequence together with its V and J gene. For classification of a sequence as donor-reactive, at least 5-fold expansion in CFSE-low cells relative to unstimulated pre-transplant cells and a frequency of at least 0.01% were required. To ensure at least 90% detection power, minimum frequency thresholds were set for each subject based on that subject's lowest-template unstimulated sample. Repertoire turnover was measured by Jensen-Shannon divergence between the top 1000 TCRbeta sequences post- and pre-transplant. Changes in detection of donor-reactive sequences were tested with two-sided Fisher's exact tests. Entries here come from immuneACCESS through TCRdb and include only in-frame sequences with V and J called. Some clones fail to appear in such tables; in the studies checked, an unresolved V gene covers under half of the shortfall, and the cause of the remainder is unknown. V and J calls and clone size follow that table, whereas D and trimming were derived from the DNA. Counted in this sample were under 130,000 clones; about 88% of them appeared once. About 3% of the sample comes from the top ten.

What the authors observed across the whole study: After accounting for repertoire turnover, donor-reactive detection was significantly reduced in 7 of 8 subjects for CD4 and 8 of 8 for CD8. In two subjects, low numbers of available donor cells limited the measurable donor-reactive repertoire. A significant post-transplant decrease in circulating donor-reactive CD4 TCRbeta sequences was observed in most of the 8 subjects, irrespective of tolerance or HCV status. The conclusions were considered preliminary, being limited by small, heterogeneous patient numbers and non-standardized post-transplant time points. Donor-reactive sequences decreased more than third party-reactive sequences, which suggests partial antigen-specific deletion that was not related to withdrawal success. Because allograft tissue specimens were not available, migration of donor-reactive T cells into the graft, rather than deletion, may have occurred.

Thawed unstimulated PBMCs were stained for CD3, CD4 and CD8 and FACS-sorted into CD3+CD4+ and CD3+CD8+ populations. All 8 studied subjects were randomized to immunosuppression withdrawal. The Qiagen DNeasy Blood and Tissue Kit was used to isolate genomic DNA. The input for sequencing was CD4+ T cells from blood, taken roughly 50 months after liver transplant. The chain uses TRBV5-6 and TRBJ2-5; the D gene assignment is ambiguous. The last part of the DNA fits TRBJ2-7 better; the J call may be wrong. This clonotype originated in a human patient who received a liver transplant. Some T cells may be donor cells from the graft after a transplant. CDR3 protein: CASSLRSSYEQYF. Read as DNA, the sequence is TGTGCCAGCAGCTTGAGGAGTTCCTACGAGCAGTACTTC.